A single sample is the source of the 9 T cell receptor beta chains below, sequenced in a study of cytomegalovirus exposure and HLA in healthy donors. Clones were sequenced by immunoSEQ multiplex PCR, and TCRdb holds only the in-frame ones, with some missing. The sample carries 100,000 to 150,000 clones, approximately 90% recorded once. The specimen sequenced was PBMCs. These receptors all come from a woman in her late teens or twenties in good health and CMV-seronegative.

This chain uses TRBV10-3 with TRBJ2-7; D uncertain. V dropped 0 bases and J dropped 4 bases, with 10 bases sitting between them. The CDR3 is made up of 14 amino acids. CDR1 is ENHRY, CDR2 SYGVKD, per germline. The CDR3 is CAISESELTYEQYF. CDR3 bases: TGTGCCATCAGTGAGTCCGAACTGACTTACGAGCAGTACTTC.

The genes are TRBV6-1 and TRBJ2-7, with D maybe TRBD1 (6 bases). Germline V lookup: CDR1 MNHNS, CDR2 SASEGT. This CDR3 is built from 16 residues. The V end lost 3 bases, the J end lost 0 bases, and 15 bases lay between the germline ends. This CDR3 is CASSDHRDPSSYEQYF. The CDR3 DNA follows: TGTGCCAGCAGTGACCACAGGGACCCTAGCTCCTACGAGCAGTACTTC.

The genes are TRBV5-5 and TRBJ1-5, with D possibly matching TRBD1 (6 bases). This CDR3 is built from 15 residues. Germline values: CDR1 SGHKS, CDR2 YYEKEE (reference sequence). V shed 4 bases and J shed 7 bases, with 18 bases lying between them. The CDR3 nucleotides are TGTGCCAGCAGCGCAAGACAGGACGTAGGCCAGCCCCAGCATTTT. Encoded protein: CASSARQDVGQPQHF.

In this sample, this clone turned up a few times. This rearrangement joins TRBV30 to TRBJ2-7; TRBD1 agrees at 9 bases. Unmatched junction bases numbered 5, after V lost 5 bases and J lost 3 bases. CDR3 length: 13 residues. Germline V lookup: CDR1 GTSNPN, CDR2 SVGIG (reference sequence). Here the CDR3 DNA reads TGTGCCTGGGCCTCGGGACAGGGCTACGAGCAGTACTTC. This encodes CAWASGQGYEQYF.

The gene calls are TRBV10-1 and TRBJ1-6, with D perhaps TRBD1 (5 bases). Trimming cost V 3 bases and J 10 bases, with 10 bases left between them. The CDR3 has 13 residues. The germline V gene has CDR1 WNHNN and CDR2 SYGVQD (reference sequence). DNA for the CDR3: TGCGCCAGCAGTGACTTCGGGGGATCACCCCTCCACTTT. Translated, it gives CASSDFGGSPLHF.

J is TRBJ2-5 and V is TRBV4-3, with D perhaps TRBD1 (6 bases). Per germline, CDR1 LGHNA and CDR2 YSLEER. The CDR3 runs 14 residues. V was shortened by 4 bases and J by 5 bases, with 14 bases between the two germline ends. CDR3 residues: CASSPQGFGETQYF. Written as DNA, the CDR3 is TGCGCCAGCAGCCCTCAGGGGTTTGGGGAGACCCAGTACTTC.

V gene TRBV9 combines with J gene TRBJ2-1; 9 bases map to TRBD1. The trim removed 0 bases at V and 0 bases at J, leaving 4 bases unmatched. Germline V CDR1 and CDR2: SGDLS, YYNGEE. This CDR3 has 17 amino acids. CDR3 sequence reads: CASSVAPGQGSYNEQFF. Written as DNA, the CDR3 is TGTGCCAGCAGCGTAGCCCCGGGACAGGGCTCCTACAATGAGCAGTTCTTC. Together with reference TRBV9 and TRBJ2-1, the CDR3 gives the full variable domain: DSGVTQTPKHLITATGQRVTLRCSPRSGDLSVYWYQQSLDQGLQFLIQYYNGEERAKGNILERFSAQQFPDLHSELNLSSLELGDSALYFCASSVAPGQGSYNEQFFGPGTRLTVL.

The rearrangement uses TRBV5-1 and TRBJ2-5; D is possibly TRBD2 (5 bases). The V end lost 4 bases, the J end lost 1 base, and 14 bases lay between the germline ends. Germline V gene sequence: CDR1 SGHRS, CDR2 YFSETQ. This CDR3 has 15 residues. The CDR3 DNA follows: TGCGCCAGCAGCCTCGGAGATGCGGGCCAAGAGACCCAGTACTTC. Its protein product is CASSLGDAGQETQYF.

The DNA for the CDR3 is TGTGCCAGTACCCTGACAGGGTGGAATGAGCAGTTCTTC. Its protein is CASTLTGWNEQFF. V is TRBV19 and J is TRBJ2-1, with 7 bases aligning to TRBD1. The trim removed 7 bases at V and 7 bases at J, leaving 7 bases unmatched. The CDR3 spans 13 residues. The germline V gene encodes CDR1 LNHDA and CDR2 SQIVND (reference sequence).